This T cell receptor (beta chain) was observed in a study of blood T cell repertoires in COVID-19. Study summary: Sample material is recorded as cDNA or gDNA derived from T cells, B-cell-depleted T cells, or PBMCs.

This CDR3 contains 14 residues. V was pared by 9 bases and J by 7 bases, with 9 bases of the junction left unmatched. From germline, CDR1 is SNHLY and CDR2 FYNNEI. Source study methods: The authors estimated nucleated cell counts from reference gene primer amplification. The assay was immunoSEQ multiplex PCR, and TCRdb's table has in-frame clones only and misses some. V and J calls and clone size are as listed in that table; D and trimming were resolved from the DNA. The sample carries roughly 250,000 clones, approximately 83% recorded once. Membership in each cohort depended on participant-reported clinical history.

Sequencing was performed on PBMCs or T cells enriched from blood (not recorded which). The gene calls are TRBV2 and TRBJ2-1, with 10 positions matching TRBD2. This TCR was recovered from a woman in her forties with acute COVID-19. CDR3 residues: CARSKRGGGNEQFF. As DNA, the CDR3 is TGTGCCAGAAGCAAGCGGGGGGGAGGGAATGAGCAGTTCTTC.